These 8 T cell receptor beta chains were all obtained from the same sample, sequenced in a study of OX40 agonist ivuxolimab in advanced cancers. Sequencing was performed with immunoSEQ multiplex PCR; in TCRdb, only in-frame clones are kept and a portion is missing. The sample holds tens of thousands of clones, about 93% seen once. The source was CD4+ or CD8+ T cells sorted from blood, collected in a trial of the OX40 agonist ivuxolimab. These receptor sequences come from an adult with an advanced solid tumor such as melanoma, head and neck, liver or kidney cancer.

This clone was picked up a small number of times. Other nucleotide sequences in the sample specify the same CDR3. CDR3 protein: CASSTPGDTEAFF. In DNA form, the CDR3 reads TGTGCCAGCAGTACCCCTGGGGACACTGAAGCTTTCTTT. The genes are TRBV6-5 and TRBJ1-1; D is uncertain. CDR1 is MNHEY and CDR2 is SVGAGI in the germline V gene. This CDR3 comprises 13 residues. V was clipped by 5 bases and J by 3 bases, with 10 bases between them.

The chain joins TRBV4-1 to TRBJ1-2; D is possibly TRBD1 (5 bases). The V and J ends lost 3 bases and 8 bases respectively, with 19 bases between them. The CDR3 is 15 amino acids. CDR1 and CDR2 (germline): MGHRA, YSYEKL. CDR3 in DNA: TGCGCCAGCAGCCAGGAGGACCCTTCCAACAGGGGCTACACCTTC. Translated: CASSQEDPSNRGYTF.

V usage is TRBV19 and J usage is TRBJ1-2; 7 bases map to TRBD1. The CDR3 covers 15 residues. CDR1 LNHDA and CDR2 SQIVND come from the germline V gene (reference sequence). The J segment lost 4 bases and the V segment lost 6 bases, leaving 11 bases of the junction unmatched. CDR3 residues: CASRTGQSEIYGYTF. DNA for the CDR3: TGTGCCAGTAGAACGGGACAGTCCGAGATCTATGGCTACACCTTC.

The CDR3 sequence is CASSGRQNSYNEQFF. The CDR3 DNA sequence: TGTGCCAGCAGCGGGCGACAGAACTCCTACAATGAGCAGTTCTTC. The V call is TRBV7-9, the J call TRBJ2-1; a possible D gene is TRBD1 (5 bases). There are 15 residues in the CDR3. CDR1 is SEHNR and CDR2 is FQNEAQ in the germline V gene (reference sequence). The V end lost 5 bases, the J end lost 0 bases, and 11 bases lay between the germline ends.

The V call is TRBV19, the J call TRBJ2-7, with D possibly being TRBD2 (6 bases). This CDR3 is 15 amino acids long. CDR1 is LNHDA, CDR2 SQIVND, per germline (reference sequence). V lost 1 base to trimming and J lost 0 bases, with 10 bases between them. CDR3 bases: TGTGCCAGTAGTATAGCAGCGGGCGTCTCCTACGAGCAGTACTTC. Translated, it gives CASSIAAGVSYEQYF.

V is TRBV4-1 and J is TRBJ1-2; 8 bases are shared with TRBD1. Looked up from germline, CDR1 is MGHRA and CDR2 is YSYEKL. Losses at the gene ends were 3 bases for V and 4 bases for J; bases not matched to a gene: 10. The CDR3 is 16 residues long. CDR3 in DNA: TGCGCCAGCAGCCATAACCAGGGGACAGGCCCCTATGGCTACACCTTC. This encodes CASSHNQGTGPYGYTF.

V usage is TRBV5-6 and J usage is TRBJ2-5, with no clear D. Looked up from germline, CDR1 is SGHDT and CDR2 is YYEEEE. V was pared by 1 base and J by 2 bases, with 9 bases between. This CDR3 is built from 14 residues. CDR3 DNA sequence: TGTGCCAGCAGCTTGTTCCAGGAGCAAGAGACCCAGTACTTC. Amino acid sequence: CASSLFQEQETQYF.

The rearrangement joins TRBV5-1 to TRBJ2-7; TRBD1 is a possible D gene (6 bases). The CDR3 consists of 14 residues. Trimming left V 7 bases short and J 5 bases short, with 19 bases between. CDR1 and CDR2 (germline): SGHRS, YFSETQ. CDR3 DNA sequence: TGCGCCAGCCAGCCAGGGGCTCGGTCTGACGAGCAGTACTTC. It yields the protein CASQPGARSDEQYF. Filled out from reference TRBV5-1 and TRBJ2-7, the complete variable domain reads KAGVTQTPRYLIKTRGQQVTLSCSPISGHRSVSWYQQTPGQGLQFLFEYFSETQRNKGNFPGRFSGRQFSNSRSEMNVSTLELGDSALYLCASQPGARSDEQYFGPGTRLTVT.